A selection of T cell receptor beta chains follows, all from one sample in a study of human T cells and chemical hapten exposure. TCRdb independently ran MiXCR on the RACE reads; one entry per CDR3 protein. This sample yields 95,000 to 100,000 distinct CDR3 sequences, of which approximately 13% are seen a single time; over 2% belongs to the top ten. The source was whole blood, collected in connection with sensitization to the hapten diphenylcyclopropenone (DPC). Receptor source: a woman aged 40 to 50 with alopecia areata. Some clones in this sample may be carry-over from other donors' samples. The CDR3 runs from the conserved cysteine through the conserved F or W. The D gene is left open where the match is weak. The size field is filled for only some rows; it gives once, few, many or a size class.

D gene	V gene	J gene	clone size	CDR3 protein	CDR3 DNA
-	TRBV20-1	TRBJ2-7	-	CSARGAGRRYQQYF	TGCAGTGCTAGAGGTGCGGGTAGAAGGTACCAGCAGTACTTC
-	TRBV7-9	TRBJ2-2	many	CASSLVPTGELFF	TGTGCCAGCAGCTTAGTGCCCACCGGGGAGCTGTTTTTT
TRBD1	TRBV3-1	TRBJ1-4	few	CASSPGRQGIEKLFF	TGTGCCAGCAGCCCTGGCCGACAGGGCATTGAAAAACTGTTTTTT
-	TRBV6-2/TRBV6-3	TRBJ2-4	-	CASSLGGTKNIQYF	TGTGCCAGCAGTTTGGGGGGCACCAAAAACATTCAGTACTTC
TRBD2	TRBV6-6	TRBJ2-4	-	CASSYGSSGRTNIQYF	TGTGCCAGCAGTTACGGGTCTAGCGGGAGGACTAACATTCAGTACTTC
-	TRBV7-9	TRBJ2-1	many	CASSLSTSYNEQFF	TGTGCCAGCAGCTTATCAACTTCCTACAATGAGCAGTTCTTC
TRBD1	TRBV29-1	TRBJ2-2	-	CSVWDRGRRTNTGELFF	TGCAGCGTTTGGGACAGGGGCCGAAGAACGAACACCGGGGAGCTGTTTTTT
-	TRBV11-3	TRBJ2-7	-	CASSLASGAAYEQYF	TGTGCCAGCAGCCTTGCCTCGGGGGCGGCCTACGAGCAGTACTTC
-	TRBV6-2/TRBV6-3	TRBJ2-6	-	CASSLGPNPPGANVLTF	TGTGCCAGCAGCCTCGGGCCCAACCCCCCTGGGGCCAACGTCCTGACTTTC
-	TRBV12-3/TRBV12-4	TRBJ1-1	few	CASSLTGYTEAFF	TGTGCCAGCAGTTTGACCGGGTACACTGAAGCTTTCTTT
-	TRBV14	TRBJ1-1	few	CASSQSWGDTEAFF	TGTGCCAGCAGCCAAAGTTGGGGGGATACTGAAGCTTTCTTT
TRBD2	TRBV3-1	TRBJ2-1	-	CASSQGGLALPNEQFF	TGTGCCAGCAGCCAGGGGGGACTAGCCCTTCCCAATGAGCAGTTCTTC
TRBD1	TRBV6-6	TRBJ1-2	-	CASSSDGTATNYGYTF	TGTGCCAGCAGTTCCGATGGGACAGCCACAAACTATGGCTACACCTTC
-	TRBV4-1	TRBJ2-2	few	CASSQDAATPNTGELFF	TGCGCCAGCAGCCAAGATGCAGCCACGCCGAACACCGGGGAGCTGTTTTTT
TRBD1	TRBV18	TRBJ1-2	few	CASSPGTANYGYTF	TGTGCCAGCTCACCAGGGACAGCAAACTATGGCTACACCTTC
TRBD1	TRBV20-1	TRBJ1-5	few	CSARDQNRGKWNQPQHF	TGCAGTGCTAGAGATCAGAACAGGGGGAAATGGAATCAGCCCCAGCATTTT
TRBD2	TRBV6-6	TRBJ2-1	few	CASSPGTTNNEQFF	TGTGCCAGCAGTCCCGGGACTACAAACAATGAGCAGTTCTTC
-	TRBV6-2/TRBV6-3	TRBJ2-7	few	CASSYANEQYF	TGTGCCAGCAGTTATGCCAACGAGCAGTACTTC
-	TRBV7-9	TRBJ2-4	few	CASSLAGPVLDIQYF	TGTGCCAGCAGCTTAGCGGGACCGGTGTTAGACATTCAGTACTTC
-	TRBV7-2	TRBJ2-7	-	CASSLGPGRSSYEQYF	TGTGCCAGCAGCTTAGGTCCCGGACGTAGCTCCTACGAGCAGTACTTC
TRBD1	TRBV20-1	TRBJ2-3	many	CSARVPPGQRALGTDTQYF	TGCAGTGCTAGAGTCCCGCCGGGACAGCGAGCTTTGGGCACAGATACGCAGTATTTT
-	TRBV10-3	TRBJ1-6	many	CAIKDSGYYNSPLHF	TGTGCCATCAAGGACAGCGGTTACTATAATTCACCCCTCCACTTT
-	TRBV7-3	TRBJ1-1	-	CASTDGAEAFF	TGTGCCAGCACCGACGGAGCTGAAGCTTTCTTT